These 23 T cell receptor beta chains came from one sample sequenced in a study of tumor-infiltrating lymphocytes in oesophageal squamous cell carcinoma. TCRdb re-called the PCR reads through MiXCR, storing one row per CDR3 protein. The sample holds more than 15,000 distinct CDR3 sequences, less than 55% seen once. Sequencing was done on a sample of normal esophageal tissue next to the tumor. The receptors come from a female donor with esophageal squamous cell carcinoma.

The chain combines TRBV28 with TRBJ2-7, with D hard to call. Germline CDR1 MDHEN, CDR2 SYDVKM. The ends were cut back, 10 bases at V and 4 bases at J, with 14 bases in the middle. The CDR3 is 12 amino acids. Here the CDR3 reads CATIATSYEQYF. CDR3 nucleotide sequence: TGTGCCACCATAGCCACCTCATACGAGCAGTACTTC.

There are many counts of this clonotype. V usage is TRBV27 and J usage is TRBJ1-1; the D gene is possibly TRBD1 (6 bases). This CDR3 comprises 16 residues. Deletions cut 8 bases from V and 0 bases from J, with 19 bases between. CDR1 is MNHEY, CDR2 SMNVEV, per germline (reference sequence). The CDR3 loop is CASGSGAGAMNTEAFF. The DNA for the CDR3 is TGTGCCAGCGGGAGCGGGGCAGGGGCTATGAACACTGAAGCTTTCTTT.

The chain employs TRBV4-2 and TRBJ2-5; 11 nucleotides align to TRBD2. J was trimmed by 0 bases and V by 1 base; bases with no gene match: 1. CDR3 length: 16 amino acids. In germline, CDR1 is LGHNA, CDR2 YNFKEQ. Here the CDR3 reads CASSQVAGGDQETQYF. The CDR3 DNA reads TGTGCCAGCAGCCAAGTAGCGGGGGGGGACCAAGAGACCCAGTACTTC.

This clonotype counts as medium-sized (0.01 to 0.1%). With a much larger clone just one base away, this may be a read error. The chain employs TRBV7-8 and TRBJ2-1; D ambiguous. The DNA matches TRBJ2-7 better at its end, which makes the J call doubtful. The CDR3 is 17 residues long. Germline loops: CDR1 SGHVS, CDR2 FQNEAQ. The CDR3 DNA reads TGTGCCAGCAGCCTGGGAACGTTAAAAAGCTCCTACAATGAGCAGTACTTC. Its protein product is CASSLGTLKSSYNEQYF.

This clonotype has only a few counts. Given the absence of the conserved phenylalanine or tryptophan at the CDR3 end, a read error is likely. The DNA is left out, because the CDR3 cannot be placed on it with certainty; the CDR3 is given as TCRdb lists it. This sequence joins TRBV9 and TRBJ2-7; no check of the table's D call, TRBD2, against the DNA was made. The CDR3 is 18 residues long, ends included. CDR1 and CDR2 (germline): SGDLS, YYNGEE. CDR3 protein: CASSLGQQTANYGYTFGS.

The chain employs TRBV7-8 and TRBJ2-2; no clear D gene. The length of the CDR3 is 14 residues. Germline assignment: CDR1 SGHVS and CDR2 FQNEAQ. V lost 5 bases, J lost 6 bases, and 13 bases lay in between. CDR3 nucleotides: TGTGCCAGCAGCCCCCAGGTTGGGGCCGGGGAGCTGTTTTTT. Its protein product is CASSPQVGAGELFF. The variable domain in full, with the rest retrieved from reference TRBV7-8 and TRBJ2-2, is GAGVSQSPRYKVAKRGQDVALRCDPISGHVSLFWYQQALGQGPEFLTYFQNEAQLDKSGLPSDRFFAERPEGSVSTLKIQRTQQEDSAVYLCASSPQVGAGELFFGEGSRLTVL.

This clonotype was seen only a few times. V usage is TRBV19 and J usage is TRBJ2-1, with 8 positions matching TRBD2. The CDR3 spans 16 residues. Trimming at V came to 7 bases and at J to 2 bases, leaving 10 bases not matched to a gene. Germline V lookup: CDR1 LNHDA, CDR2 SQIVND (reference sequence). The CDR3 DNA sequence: TGTGCCAGTAAAAACACCCGGGGGGGGGCCTACAATGAGCAGTTCTTC. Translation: CASKNTRGGAYNEQFF.

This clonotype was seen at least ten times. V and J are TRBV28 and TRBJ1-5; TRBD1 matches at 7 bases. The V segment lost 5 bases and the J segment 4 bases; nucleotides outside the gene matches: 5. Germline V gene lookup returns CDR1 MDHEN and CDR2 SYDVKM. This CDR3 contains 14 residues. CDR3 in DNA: TGTGCCAGCAGTCCGACAGGGAGGAATCAGCCCCAGCATTTT. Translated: CASSPTGRNQPQHF.

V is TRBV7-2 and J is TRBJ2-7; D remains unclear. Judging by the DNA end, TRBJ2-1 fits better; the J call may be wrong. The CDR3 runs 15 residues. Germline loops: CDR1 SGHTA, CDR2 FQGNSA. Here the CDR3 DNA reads TGTGCCAGCAGCTCGATGCTTACAGCCTACAATGAGCAGTTCTTC. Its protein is CASSSMLTAYNEQFF.

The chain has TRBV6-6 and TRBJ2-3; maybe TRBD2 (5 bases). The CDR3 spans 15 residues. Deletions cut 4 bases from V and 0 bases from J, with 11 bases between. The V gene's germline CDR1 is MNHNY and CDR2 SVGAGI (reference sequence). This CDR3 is CASSFRGSSTDTQYF. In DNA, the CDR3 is TGTGCCAGCAGTTTCCGTGGGAGTAGCACAGATACGCAGTATTTT.

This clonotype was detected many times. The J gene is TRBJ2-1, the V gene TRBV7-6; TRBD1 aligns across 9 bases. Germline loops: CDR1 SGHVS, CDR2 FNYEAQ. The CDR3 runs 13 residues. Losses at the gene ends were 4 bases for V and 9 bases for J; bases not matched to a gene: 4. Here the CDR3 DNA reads TGTGCCAGCAGCTGGGACAGGGAAAGTGAGCAGTTCTTC. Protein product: CASSWDRESEQFF.

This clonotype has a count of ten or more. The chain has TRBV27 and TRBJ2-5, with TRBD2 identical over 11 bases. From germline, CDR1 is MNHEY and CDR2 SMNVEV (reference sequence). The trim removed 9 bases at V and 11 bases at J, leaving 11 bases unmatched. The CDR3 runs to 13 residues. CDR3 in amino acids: CASKTSGMEEQYF. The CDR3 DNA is TGTGCCAGTAAGACTAGCGGGATGGAGGAGCAGTACTTC.

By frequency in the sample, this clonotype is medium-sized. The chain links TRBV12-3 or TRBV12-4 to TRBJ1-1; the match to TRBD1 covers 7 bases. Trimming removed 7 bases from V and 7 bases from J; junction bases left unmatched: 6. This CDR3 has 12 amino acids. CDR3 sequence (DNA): TGTGCCAGCACCCGAACAGGGGATGAAGCTTTCTTT. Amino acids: CASTRTGDEAFF.

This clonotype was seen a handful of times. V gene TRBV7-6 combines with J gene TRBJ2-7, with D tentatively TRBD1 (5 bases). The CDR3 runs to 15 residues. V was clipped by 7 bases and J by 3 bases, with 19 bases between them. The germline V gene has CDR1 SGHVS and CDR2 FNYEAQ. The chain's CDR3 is CASKDTREEGYEQYF. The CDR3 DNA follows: TGTGCCAGCAAGGACACACGAGAAGAAGGCTACGAGCAGTACTTC.

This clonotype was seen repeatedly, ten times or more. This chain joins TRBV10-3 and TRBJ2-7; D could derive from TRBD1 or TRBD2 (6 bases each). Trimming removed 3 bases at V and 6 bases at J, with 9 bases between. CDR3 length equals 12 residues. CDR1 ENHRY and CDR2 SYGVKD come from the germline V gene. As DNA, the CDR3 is TGTGCCATCAGTGAAGGAGGGGGCGAGCAGTACTTC. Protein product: CAISEGGGEQYF.

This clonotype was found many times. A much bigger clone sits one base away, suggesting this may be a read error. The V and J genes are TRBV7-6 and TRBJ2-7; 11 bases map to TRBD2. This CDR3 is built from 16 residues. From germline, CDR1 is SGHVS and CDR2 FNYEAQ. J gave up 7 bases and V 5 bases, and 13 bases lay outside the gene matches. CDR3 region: CASSGRSGRVGDEQYF. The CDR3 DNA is TGTGCCAGCAGCGGCCGTAGCGGGAGGGTGGGGGATGAGCAGTACTTC.

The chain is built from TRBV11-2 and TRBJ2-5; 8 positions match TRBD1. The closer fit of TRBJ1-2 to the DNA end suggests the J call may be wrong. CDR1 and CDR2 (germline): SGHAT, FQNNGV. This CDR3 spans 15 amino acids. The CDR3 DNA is TGTGCCAGCAGCTCTACAGGGGGTTTCAACTATGGCTACACCTTC. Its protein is CASSSTGGFNYGYTF.

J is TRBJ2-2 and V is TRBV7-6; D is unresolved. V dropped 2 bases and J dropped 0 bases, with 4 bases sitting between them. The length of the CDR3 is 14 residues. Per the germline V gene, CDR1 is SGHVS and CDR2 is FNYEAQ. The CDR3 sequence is CASSLMSNTGELFF. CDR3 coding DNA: TGTGCCAGCAGCTTAATGTCGAACACCGGGGAGCTGTTTTTT.

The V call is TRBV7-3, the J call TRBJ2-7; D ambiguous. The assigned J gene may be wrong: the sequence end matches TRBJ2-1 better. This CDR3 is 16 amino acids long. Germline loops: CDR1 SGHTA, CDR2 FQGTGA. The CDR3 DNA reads TGTGCCAGCAGCTTAACGTTGGCGGTCTCCTACAATGAGCAGTTCTTC. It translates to CASSLTLAVSYNEQFF.

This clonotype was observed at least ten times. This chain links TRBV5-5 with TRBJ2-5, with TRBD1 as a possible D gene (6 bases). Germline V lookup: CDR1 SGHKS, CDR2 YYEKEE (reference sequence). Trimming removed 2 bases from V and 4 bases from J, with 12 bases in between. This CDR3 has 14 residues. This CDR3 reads CASSFPGAGETQYF. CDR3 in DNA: TGTGCCAGCAGCTTTCCAGGGGCTGGAGAGACCCAGTACTTC.

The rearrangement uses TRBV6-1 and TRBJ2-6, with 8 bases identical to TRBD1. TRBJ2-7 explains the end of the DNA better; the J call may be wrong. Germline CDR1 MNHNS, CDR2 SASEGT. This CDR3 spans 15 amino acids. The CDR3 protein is CASSEARGRNYEQYF. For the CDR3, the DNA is TGTGCCAGCAGTGAAGCCAGGGGGCGCAACTACGAGCAGTACTTC.

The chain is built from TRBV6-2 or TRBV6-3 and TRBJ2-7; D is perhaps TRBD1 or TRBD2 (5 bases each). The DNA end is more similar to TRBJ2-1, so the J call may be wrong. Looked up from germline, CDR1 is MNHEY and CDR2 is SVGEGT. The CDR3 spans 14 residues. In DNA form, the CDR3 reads TGTGCCAGCACCGGTGGGACGGCATACAATGAGCAGTTCTTC. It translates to CASTGGTAYNEQFF.

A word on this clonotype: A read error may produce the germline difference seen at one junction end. The CDR3, as DNA: TGTGCTAGCAGCCTTAAGGGACAGAGTGCCCAGTACTTC. Its protein product is CASSLKGQSAQYF. This chain links TRBV7-6 with TRBJ2-7; 7 nucleotides match TRBD1. The length of the CDR3 is 13 residues. The germline V gene encodes CDR1 SGHVS and CDR2 FNYEAQ.